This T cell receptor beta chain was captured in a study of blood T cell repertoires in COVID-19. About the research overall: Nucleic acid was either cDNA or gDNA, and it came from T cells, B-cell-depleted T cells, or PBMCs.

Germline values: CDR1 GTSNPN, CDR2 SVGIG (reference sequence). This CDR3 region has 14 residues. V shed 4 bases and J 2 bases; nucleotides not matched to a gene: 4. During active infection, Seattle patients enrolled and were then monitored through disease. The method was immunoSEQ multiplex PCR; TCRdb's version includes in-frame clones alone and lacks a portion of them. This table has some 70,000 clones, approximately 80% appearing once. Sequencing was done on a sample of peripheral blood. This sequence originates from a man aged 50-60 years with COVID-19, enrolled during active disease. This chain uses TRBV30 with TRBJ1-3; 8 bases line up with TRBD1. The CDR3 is CAWTRDRTGNTIYF. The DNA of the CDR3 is TGTGCCTGGACTCGGGACAGGACTGGAAACACCATATATTTT. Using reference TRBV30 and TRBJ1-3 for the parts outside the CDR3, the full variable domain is SQTIHQWPATLVQPVGSPLSLECTVEGTSNPNLYWYRQAAGRGLQLLFYSVGIGQISSEVPQNLSASRPQDRQFILSSKKLLLSDSGFYLCAWTRDRTGNTIYFGEGSWLTVV.